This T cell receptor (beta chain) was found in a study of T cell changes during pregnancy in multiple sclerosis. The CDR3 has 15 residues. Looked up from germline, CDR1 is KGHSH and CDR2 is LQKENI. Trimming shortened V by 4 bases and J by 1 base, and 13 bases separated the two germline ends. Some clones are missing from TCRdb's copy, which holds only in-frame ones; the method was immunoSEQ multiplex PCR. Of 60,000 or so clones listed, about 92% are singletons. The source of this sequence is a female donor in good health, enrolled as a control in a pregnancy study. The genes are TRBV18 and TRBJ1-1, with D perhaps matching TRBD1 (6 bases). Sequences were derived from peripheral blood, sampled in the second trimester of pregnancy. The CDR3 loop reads CASSLLDRGNTEAFF. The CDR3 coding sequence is TGTGCCAGCTCACTCCTGGACAGAGGGAACACTGAAGCTTTCTTT.